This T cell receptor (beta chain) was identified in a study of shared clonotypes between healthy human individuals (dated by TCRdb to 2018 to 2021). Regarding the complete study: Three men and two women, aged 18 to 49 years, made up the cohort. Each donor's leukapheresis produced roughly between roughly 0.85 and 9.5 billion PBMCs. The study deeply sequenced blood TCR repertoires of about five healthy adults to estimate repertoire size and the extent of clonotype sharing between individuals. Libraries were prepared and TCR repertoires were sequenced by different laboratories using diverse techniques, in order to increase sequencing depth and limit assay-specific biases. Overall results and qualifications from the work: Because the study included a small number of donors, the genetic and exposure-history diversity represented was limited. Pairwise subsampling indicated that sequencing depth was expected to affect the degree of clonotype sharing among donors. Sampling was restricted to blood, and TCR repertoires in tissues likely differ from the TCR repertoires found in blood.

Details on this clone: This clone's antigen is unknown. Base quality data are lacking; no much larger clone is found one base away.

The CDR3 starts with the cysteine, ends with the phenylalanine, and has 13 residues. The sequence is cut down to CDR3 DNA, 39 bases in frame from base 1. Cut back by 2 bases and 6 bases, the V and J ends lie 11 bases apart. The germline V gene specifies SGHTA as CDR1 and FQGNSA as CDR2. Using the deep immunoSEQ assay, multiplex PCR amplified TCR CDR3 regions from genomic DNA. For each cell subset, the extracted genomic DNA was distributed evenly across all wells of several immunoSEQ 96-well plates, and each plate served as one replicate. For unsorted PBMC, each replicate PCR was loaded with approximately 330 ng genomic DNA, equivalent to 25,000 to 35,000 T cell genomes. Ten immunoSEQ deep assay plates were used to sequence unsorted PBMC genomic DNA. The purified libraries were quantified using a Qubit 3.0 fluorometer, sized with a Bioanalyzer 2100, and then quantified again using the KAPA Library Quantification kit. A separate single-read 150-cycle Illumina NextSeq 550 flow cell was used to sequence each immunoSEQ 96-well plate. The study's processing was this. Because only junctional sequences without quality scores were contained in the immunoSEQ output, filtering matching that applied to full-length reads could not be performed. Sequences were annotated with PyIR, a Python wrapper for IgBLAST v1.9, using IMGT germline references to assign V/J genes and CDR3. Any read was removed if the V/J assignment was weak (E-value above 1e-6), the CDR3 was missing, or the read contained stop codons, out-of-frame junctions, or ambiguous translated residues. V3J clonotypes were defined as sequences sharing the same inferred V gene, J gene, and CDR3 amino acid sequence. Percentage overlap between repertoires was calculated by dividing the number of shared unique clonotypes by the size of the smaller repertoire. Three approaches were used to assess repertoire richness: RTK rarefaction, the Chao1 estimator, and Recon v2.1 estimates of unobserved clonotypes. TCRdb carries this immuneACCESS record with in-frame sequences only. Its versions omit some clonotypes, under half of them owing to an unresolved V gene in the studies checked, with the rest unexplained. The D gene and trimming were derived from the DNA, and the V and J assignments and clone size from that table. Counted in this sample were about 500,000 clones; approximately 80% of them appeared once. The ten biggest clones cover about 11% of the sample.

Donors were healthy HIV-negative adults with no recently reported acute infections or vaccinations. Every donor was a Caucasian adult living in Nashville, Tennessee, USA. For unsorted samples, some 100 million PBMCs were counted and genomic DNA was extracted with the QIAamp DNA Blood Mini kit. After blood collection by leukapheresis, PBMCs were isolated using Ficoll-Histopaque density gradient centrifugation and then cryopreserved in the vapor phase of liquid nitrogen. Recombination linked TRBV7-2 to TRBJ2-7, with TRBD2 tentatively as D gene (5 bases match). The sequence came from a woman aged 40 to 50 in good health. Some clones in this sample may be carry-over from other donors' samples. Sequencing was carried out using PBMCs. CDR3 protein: CASSLSEGSEQYF. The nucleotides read TGTGCCAGCAGCTTATCCGAGGGTTCCGAGCAGTACTTC.